This entry concerns a single TCR beta chain. The same CDR3 is also encoded by other DNA sequences in this sample. Only in-frame clones appear in the TCRdb table, and some are missing; sequencing was by immunoSEQ multiplex PCR. Of millions of clones detected, roughly 92% appear once; the ten largest clones hold around 0.14%. The record originates from a study of shared clonotypes between healthy human individuals. The sample taken for sequencing was naive CD4+ T cells sorted from blood. The sample's subset: CD45RA+ positively selected. This TCR was recovered from a man younger than 35 in good health.

The CDR3 loop is CASSPQGRTDTQYF. The CDR3 DNA reads TGTGCCAGCTCACCACAGGGCCGCACAGATACGCAGTATTTT. The chain combines TRBV18 with TRBJ2-3, with D unresolved. This CDR3 has 14 residues. Germline V CDR1 and CDR2: KGHSH, LQKENI. Trimming shortened V by 1 base and J by 1 base, and 6 bases separated the two germline ends.